Listed here is a single TCR beta chain. Some clones are missing from TCRdb's copy, which holds only in-frame ones; the method was immunoSEQ multiplex PCR. The sample includes almost 550,000 clones, approximately 80% of them seen just once. The data are from a study of shared T cell receptors in the human thymus. With V trimmed by 7 bases and J by 10 bases, 8 bases remained unmatched. Germline lookup yields CDR1 MNHNY and CDR2 SVGAGI (reference sequence). This CDR3 spans 12 amino acids. These data were also reused for a study on human thymus T cells. That source notes: Seemingly biased V and J gene usage marked thymic and blood repertoires.

The sample taken for sequencing was thymocytes. The rearrangement uses TRBV6-6 and TRBJ2-3; 7 positions match TRBD2. The TCR was taken from a boy younger than two with a congenital heart defect. The CDR3 region has the DNA TGTGCCAGCACCAAGGGAGGGGAATCGCAGTATTTT. Protein sequence: CASTKGGESQYF.